One sample yielded the 15 T cell receptor beta chains listed below, sequenced in a study of shared clonotypes between healthy human individuals. Profiling relied on immunoSEQ multiplex PCR, and the TCRdb table lists in-frame clones only, not all of them. The table shows some 490,000 clones, with 81% occurring only once. The sample comprised PBMCs. Source of these receptors: a woman between 35 and 50 years old in good health. Some clones in this sample may be carry-over from other donors' samples.

This clone was recorded a few times. V is TRBV2 and J is TRBJ2-3; 7 nucleotides line up with TRBD2. The CDR3 contains 14 residues. With V trimmed by 4 bases and J by 3 bases, 4 bases remained unmatched. Germline CDR1 and CDR2: SNHLY and FYNNEI. The CDR3 nucleotides read TGTGCCAGCAGTGGGGAGGGGAGGACAGATACGCAGTATTTT. It codes for CASSGEGRTDTQYF.

DNA of the CDR3: TGTGCCAGCAGCTTCTCGGGACTAGCGGGAGGGGCTTACAATGAGCAGTTCTTC. It is translated as CASSFSGLAGGAYNEQFF. V usage is TRBV7-2 and J usage is TRBJ2-1, with 16 positions matching TRBD2. Germline V lookup: CDR1 SGHTA, CDR2 FQGNSA. This CDR3 has 18 residues. The junction had 6 bases not matched to a gene; V was cut back by 3 bases and J by 4 bases. Combining the CDR3 with reference TRBV7-2 and TRBJ2-1 gives the whole variable domain GAGVSQSPSNKVTEKGKDVELRCDPISGHTALYWYRQSLGQGLEFLIYFQGNSAPDKSGLPSDRFSAERTGGSVSTLTIQRTQQEDSAVYLCASSFSGLAGGAYNEQFFGPGTRLTVL.

This clone was seen more than once but under ten times. The chain recombines TRBV6-1 with TRBJ2-1; no clear D. Between the trimmed V and J ends, which lost 4 bases and 4 bases, there was a span of 20 bases. The CDR3 is made up of 17 amino acids. Germline-derived CDR1 and CDR2 are MNHNS and SASEGT. The CDR3 DNA is TGTGCCAGCAGTGTTCCCCCGGGCATGCCCAATTACAATGAGCAGTTCTTC. It specifies CASSVPPGMPNYNEQFF.

A word on this clone: Other DNA sequences of this sample code for an identical CDR3. V usage is TRBV4-1 and J usage is TRBJ1-1, with 7 bases that match TRBD1. The germline V gene encodes CDR1 MGHRA and CDR2 YSYEKL. The CDR3 consists of 15 residues. The V gene end was trimmed by 1 base and the J gene end by 3 bases; junction bases not matched to a gene: 5. This chain's CDR3 is CASSQAPDRDTEAFF. The CDR3, as DNA: TGCGCCAGCAGCCAAGCCCCTGACAGGGACACTGAAGCTTTCTTT.

V gene TRBV2 combines with J gene TRBJ2-2; unclear D gene. Germline values: CDR1 SNHLY, CDR2 FYNNEI. CDR3 length equals 14 residues. V lost 6 bases and J lost 1, with 9 bases in between. The CDR3, as DNA: TGTGCCAGCAGGAGCTACCTGAACACCGGGGAGCTGTTTTTT. It is translated as CASRSYLNTGELFF.

The chain employs TRBV6-4 and TRBJ2-1; 12 bases are shared with TRBD2. Germline loops: CDR1 MRHNA, CDR2 SNTAGT. V was clipped by 4 bases and J by 3 bases; unmatched bases: 1. There are 15 residues in the CDR3. CDR3 nucleotide sequence: TGTGCCAGCAGTGCGACTAGCGGGAGCTACAATGAGCAGTTCTTC. Translated, it gives CASSATSGSYNEQFF.

The J gene is TRBJ2-7, the V gene TRBV11-3; 10 bases align to TRBD1. Germline V lookup: CDR1 SGHNT, CDR2 YENEEA. The CDR3 covers 14 residues. Germline trimming cut 5 bases from V and 6 bases from J; bases unmatched to any gene: 7. CDR3 in DNA: TGTGCCAGCAGCCTTCGGACAGGGGGAGGCGAGCAGTACTTC. Its translation: CASSLRTGGGEQYF.

The V and J genes are TRBV4-3 and TRBJ2-2; D is unresolved. V was trimmed by 0 bases and J by 6 bases, leaving 11 bases between them. The germline V gene encodes CDR1 LGHNA and CDR2 YSLEER. There are 15 residues in the CDR3. The CDR3 sequence is CASSQDRTNAGELFF. The CDR3, as DNA: TGCGCCAGCAGCCAAGATCGCACTAATGCCGGGGAGCTGTTTTTT.

The chain uses TRBV7-3 and TRBJ2-3; 11 bases agree with TRBD2. The CDR3 consists of 15 residues. Trimming at V came to 5 bases and at J to 2 bases, leaving 3 bases not matched to a gene. Germline V gene data show CDR1 as SGHTA and CDR2 as FQGTGA. The CDR3 here is CASSATSGNTDTQYF. In DNA, the CDR3 is TGTGCCAGCAGCGCGACTAGCGGGAACACAGATACGCAGTATTTT. Together with reference TRBV7-3 and TRBJ2-3, the CDR3 gives the full variable domain: GAGVSQTPSNKVTEKGKYVELRCDPISGHTALYWYRQSLGQGPEFLIYFQGTGAADDSGLPNDRFFAVRPEGSVSTLKIQRTERGDSAVYLCASSATSGNTDTQYFGPGTRLTVL.

The rearrangement links TRBV11-2 to TRBJ2-7, with a weak D call TRBD1 (5 bases). The CDR3 has 14 residues. Looked up from germline, CDR1 is SGHAT and CDR2 is FQNNGV. Trimming took off 1 base at V and 3 bases at J, with 10 bases between the two ends. The CDR3 region has the DNA TGTGCCAGCAGCTTAGGGGGCTTTGTCTACGAGCAGTACTTC. It specifies CASSLGGFVYEQYF.

The V and J genes are TRBV5-1 and TRBJ1-4, with no clear D. The germline V and J ends were trimmed by 0 bases and 4 bases, with 7 bases remaining between them. CDR1 and CDR2 (germline): SGHRS, YFSETQ. CDR3 length: 14 residues. CDR3 in DNA: TGCGCCAGCAGCTTGGACACCAATAATGAAAAACTGTTTTTT. It codes for CASSLDTNNEKLFF.

This clone has a single count. This sequence joins TRBV19 and TRBJ2-2; TRBD2 matches at 7 bases. V dropped 6 bases and J dropped 4; count of bases not matched to a gene: 11. Per the germline V gene, CDR1 is LNHDA and CDR2 is SQIVND (reference sequence). The CDR3 covers 16 residues. The CDR3 reads CASREQAGVVTGELFF. The CDR3 nucleotides are TGTGCCAGTAGAGAGCAGGCGGGAGTTGTCACCGGGGAGCTGTTTTTT.

The V and J genes are TRBV18 and TRBJ2-1; 10 bases match TRBD2. The length of the CDR3 is 17 residues. Germline V lookup: CDR1 KGHSH, CDR2 LQKENI. The junction had 6 bases not matched to a gene; V was cut back by 2 bases and J by 2 bases. In DNA, the CDR3 is TGTGCCAGCTCACCAAAGACTAGCGGGCAGACCTACAATGAGCAGTTCTTC. Protein product: CASSPKTSGQTYNEQFF.

This clone turned up a few times. V is TRBV19 and J is TRBJ2-4, with a tentative D call TRBD1 (6 bases). The CDR3 totals 13 residues. Germline-derived CDR1 and CDR2 are LNHDA and SQIVND (reference sequence). The V gene lost 7 bases and the J gene lost 6 bases, with 13 bases spanning the gap. CDR3 sequence: CASTGTFGNIQYF. As DNA, the CDR3 is TGTGCCAGTACCGGGACATTTGGAAACATTCAGTACTTC.

The chain joins TRBV12-5 to TRBJ2-7; D gene unclear. V was pared by 5 bases and J by 7 bases, with 12 bases between. Per the germline V gene, CDR1 is LGHNT and CDR2 is FRNRAP. There are 12 residues in the CDR3. CDR3 DNA sequence: TGTGCTAGTGGTCACTTTCAGACGGAGCAGTACTTC. It specifies CASGHFQTEQYF.